A single sample is the source of the 22 T cell receptor beta chains below, sequenced in a study of tumor-infiltrating lymphocytes in primary liver carcinoma (TCRdb year 2017). Total RNA and DNA were co-extracted without cell sorting from around 20-30 mg of bulk tissue using the AllPrep DNA/RNA mini kit. Instrument on record: Illumina HiSeq 2500. TCRbeta-specific cDNA was reverse-transcribed from 500 ng total RNA using a constant-region primer and ProtoScript II reverse transcriptase. Three nested multiplex PCR rounds, following a slightly modified ARM-PCR procedure, were used to build the TCRbeta libraries. Each of the first two PCR rounds ran for about 10 cycles and used multiplex TRBV1-TRBV30 forward primers together with a Cbeta reverse primer. TCRdb applied fastp at Q25 and MiXCR to the public reads, then kept only in-frame beta chains. CDR3 protein sequences are deduplicated, and each keeps its most common genes and DNA. Across this sample there are 95,000 to 100,000 distinct CDR3 sequences, with around 66% seen only once. The biggest ten clones account for more than 10% of the sample.

Sample: liver tumor tissue from sampling region 2. Reading the label with the study, this specimen's cell subset or site is: tumor region T2, inferior pole. Receptor source: a woman aged 55-69 years with primary liver carcinoma and hepatitis B virus infection.

Turning to this clonotype: A much larger clone is a single base away; this may be a read error. The chain uses TRBV9 and TRBJ2-5, with 9 bases fitting TRBD2. The length of the CDR3 is 15 residues. V dropped 2 bases and J dropped 5; count of bases not matched to a gene: 7. Germline V gene sequence: CDR1 SGDLS, CDR2 YYNGEE. The DNA of the CDR3 is TGTGCCAGCAGCGTTAGCGGGAGTTGTGAGGAGACCCAGTACTTC. It encodes CASSVSGSCEETQYF.

This clonotype occurred many times. The chain joins TRBV12-5 to TRBJ2-3; the D gene could be TRBD1 or TRBD2 (5 bases each). CDR3 length: 15 residues. CDR1 and CDR2 (germline): LGHNT, FRNRAP. With 3 bases removed from V and 2 bases from J, the gap between germline ends came to 12 bases. CDR3 bases: TGTGCTAGTGGTTTTGGGGGAGCGGTCACAGATACGCAGTATTTT. Amino acids: CASGFGGAVTDTQYF.

The chain uses TRBV7-8 and TRBJ2-6; D may correspond to TRBD1 or TRBD2 (5 bases each). V was clipped by 6 bases and J by 1 base, with 19 bases between them. The CDR3 runs 18 residues. Germline CDR1 and CDR2: SGHVS and FQNEAQ. The CDR3 nucleotides read TGTGCCAGCAGTTCACCGGGGCTAGATTTGTCTGGGGCCAACGTCCTGACTTTC. It is translated as CASSSPGLDLSGANVLTF.

The chain has TRBV5-1 and TRBJ2-2, with a weak D call TRBD1 (6 bases). V shed 1 base and J shed 4 bases, with 11 bases lying between them. CDR1 SGHRS and CDR2 YFSETQ come from the germline V gene. The CDR3 runs to 15 residues. This chain's CDR3 is CASSLSLGGTGELFF. The CDR3 nucleotides read TGCGCCAGCAGCTTGTCCCTAGGGGGCACCGGGGAGCTGTTTTTT.

A note on this clonotype: A clone one base away is much larger, so this may be a read error. The rearrangement links TRBV10-3 to TRBJ1-4, with D perhaps TRBD1 (6 bases). Germline CDR1 and CDR2: ENHRY and SYGVKD. The V end was cut by 2 bases, the J end by 4 bases, with 8 bases between. The CDR3 extends over 14 amino acids. The CDR3, as DNA: TGTGCCATCAGTGAGGGGGGCATTAATGAAAAACTGTTTTTT. Residues: CAISEGGINEKLFF.

On this clonotype itself: Because it lacks the conserved phenylalanine or tryptophan at the end, this CDR3 is likely a read error. J is TRBJ2-1 and V is TRBV12-3 or TRBV12-4, with 11 bases identical to TRBD2. V lost 3 bases to trimming and J lost 7 bases; unmatched junction nucleotides: 8. The CDR3 has 16 amino acids. The CDR3 DNA reads TGTGCCAGCAGTTTTTCAGGGACTAGCGGAGAGAATGAGCAGTTCTTA. It specifies CASSFSGTSGENEQFL.

Regarding this clonotype: This could be a read error, since a much larger clone is one nucleotide away. In this CDR3 the conserved last residue, phenylalanine or tryptophan, is missing, so a read error is likely. This chain uses TRBV7-3 with TRBJ2-1; 13 bases fit TRBD2. The V gene's germline CDR1 is SGHTA and CDR2 FQGTGA. The CDR3 consists of 16 residues. With V trimmed by 2 bases and J by 10 bases, 8 bases remained unmatched. The CDR3 loop is CASSLDRPGLAGEQFL. The CDR3 DNA is TGTGCCAGCAGCTTAGATAGACCGGGACTAGCGGGAGAGCAGTTCCTC.

Worth noting for this clonotype: This may stem from a read error, because a much larger clone lies one nucleotide away. The CDR3 DNA reads TGCGCCAGCAGCTTGGGGACAGGTCCGGAGATCCAGTACTTC. Protein product: CASSLGTGPEIQYF. V usage is TRBV5-1 and J usage is TRBJ2-5, with 7 positions matching TRBD1. Germline CDR1 SGHRS, CDR2 YFSETQ. The CDR3 sequence is 14 residues long.

The V and J genes are TRBV28 and TRBJ1-5; D is ambiguous. Germline V CDR1 and CDR2: MDHEN, SYDVKM. There are 15 residues in the CDR3. The germline V and J ends were trimmed by 4 bases and 7 bases, with 17 bases remaining between them. The CDR3 loop reads CASSWAQATIQPQHF. The CDR3 DNA reads as TGTGCCAGCAGTTGGGCCCAGGCGACCATCCAGCCCCAGCATTTT.

This clonotype was picked up one time. This chain uses TRBV7-9 with TRBJ1-5; D not certain. Germline loops: CDR1 SEHNR, CDR2 FQNEAQ (reference sequence). The CDR3 is made up of 13 amino acids. V was shortened by 7 bases and J by 0 bases, with 7 bases between the two germline ends. CDR3 nucleotides: TGTGCCAGCAACCGAGATAGCAATCAGCCCCAGCATTTT. Protein product: CASNRDSNQPQHF.

The chain carries TRBV19 and TRBJ2-1, with no clear D. This CDR3 has 12 amino acids. Trimming stripped 5 bases from V and 7 bases from J, with 9 bases between. The V gene's germline CDR1 is LNHDA and CDR2 SQIVND (reference sequence). This CDR3 is CASSPRRNEQFF. The CDR3 DNA is TGTGCCAGTAGTCCCCGGCGGAATGAGCAGTTCTTC.

The CDR3 DNA sequence: TGTGCCAGCAGTTTAAGGGTGCAGGGGGTATATACGCAGTATTTT. It encodes CASSLRVQGVYTQYF. The V call is TRBV12-3 or TRBV12-4, the J call TRBJ2-3; 7 bases fit TRBD1. The CDR3 covers 15 residues. The V gene end was trimmed by 2 bases and the J gene end by 7 bases; junction bases not matched to a gene: 9.

V gene TRBV2 combines with J gene TRBJ2-2; no firm D call. This CDR3 comprises 13 residues. Germline-derived CDR1 and CDR2 are SNHLY and FYNNEI. Trimming removed 6 bases from V and 8 bases from J, with 13 bases in between. CDR3 sequence (DNA): TGTGCCAGCAGAACGGACCCTATAGGGGAGCTGTTTTTT. Its protein product is CASRTDPIGELFF.

By share, this clonotype ranks as medium-sized. The CDR3 nucleotides are TGCAGCGTCGGTAGCGGGAGTTCGGTACGGACAGATACGCAGTATTTT. Protein sequence: CSVGSGSSVRTDTQYF. The V gene is TRBV29-1, the J gene TRBJ2-3, with 9 bases matching TRBD2. The J segment lost 3 bases and the V segment lost 6 bases, leaving 13 bases of the junction unmatched. The CDR3 length is 16 residues. CDR1 and CDR2 (germline): SQVTM, ANQGSEA.

Worth noting for this clonotype: Sequence at one end of the junction differs from germline and may be a read error. J is TRBJ2-2 and V is TRBV6-1; D is perhaps TRBD1 (5 bases). Germline assignment: CDR1 MNHNS and CDR2 SASEGT. The CDR3 is 15 residues long. The CDR3 loop reads CASSPHGANIGELFF. The CDR3 bases are TGTGCCAGCAGTCCCCATGGGGCGAACATCGGGGAGCTGTTTTTT.

The chain couples TRBV11-3 to TRBJ1-5; weak D call: TRBD1 (6 bases). Deletions cut 9 bases from V and 2 bases from J, with 11 bases between. Germline V lookup: CDR1 SGHNT, CDR2 YENEEA. The CDR3 contains 13 residues. CDR3 residues: CARGPGGNQPQHF. For the CDR3, the DNA is TGTGCCAGAGGCCCAGGGGGCAATCAGCCCCAGCATTTT.

As concerns this clonotype: The junction departs from germline at one end; a sequencing error may be responsible. The chain is built from TRBV11-3 and TRBJ2-1, with 10 bases lining up with TRBD2. CDR1 and CDR2 from the germline V gene are SGHNT and YENEEA. There are 15 residues in the CDR3. This chain's CDR3 is CASSLLAGDYNEWLF. In nucleotides, the CDR3 is TGTGCCAGCAGCTTACTAGCGGGGGACTACAATGAGTGGCTCTTC.

Regarding this clonotype: One junction end disagrees with the germline gene, perhaps due to a read error. This chain uses TRBV12-3 or TRBV12-4 with TRBJ1-5; 9 bases match TRBD1. The CDR3 has 14 residues. The CDR3 nucleotides are TGTGCCTGCAGTTTAACAGGGGGCGGTCAGCCCCAGCATTTT. It codes for CACSLTGGGQPQHF.

V is TRBV4-1 and J is TRBJ1-2; perhaps TRBD1 as D (5 bases). The CDR3 covers 17 residues. The germline gives CDR1 MGHRA, CDR2 YSYEKL. Between the trimmed V and J ends, which lost 4 bases and 10 bases, there was a span of 28 bases. The CDR3 here is CASSLEGRVSYSSDYTF. As DNA, the CDR3 is TGCGCCAGCAGCCTCGAGGGGAGAGTTTCATATTCTAGTGACTACACCTTC.

This chain links TRBV20-1 with TRBJ2-3; D is possibly TRBD2 (6 bases). This CDR3 spans 16 amino acids. Germline-derived CDR1 and CDR2 are DFQATT and SNEGSKA (reference sequence). Trimming removed 5 bases at V and 1 base at J, with 19 bases between. The CDR3 DNA is TGCAGTGCTCCACCACTATCACGCGGGGGCACAGATACGCAGTATTTT. Translated: CSAPPLSRGGTDTQYF.

In regard to this clonotype: A much larger clone lies a single base off, so this may be a read error. The chain links TRBV28 to TRBJ1-2; 7 bases line up with TRBD1. Germline-derived CDR1 and CDR2 are MDHEN and SYDVKM. CDR3 length: 14 residues. The CDR3 protein is CARRTVRGERGYTF. CDR3 coding DNA: TGTGCCCGCAGGACCGTCAGGGGGGAAAGGGGCTACACCTTC.

This clonotype came up a few times. This may arise from a read error, as a much more abundant clone is one base away. The DNA for the CDR3 is TGCAGCGTTGACGGGGGCGGCACTGAAGCTTTCTTT. Translated, it gives CSVDGGGTEAFF. This chain connects TRBV29-1 to TRBJ1-1; TRBD1 might be the D (6 bases). Germline CDR1 and CDR2: SQVTM and ANQGSEA. V was cut by 3 bases and J by 4 bases, with 9 bases left in between. The CDR3 consists of 12 residues.